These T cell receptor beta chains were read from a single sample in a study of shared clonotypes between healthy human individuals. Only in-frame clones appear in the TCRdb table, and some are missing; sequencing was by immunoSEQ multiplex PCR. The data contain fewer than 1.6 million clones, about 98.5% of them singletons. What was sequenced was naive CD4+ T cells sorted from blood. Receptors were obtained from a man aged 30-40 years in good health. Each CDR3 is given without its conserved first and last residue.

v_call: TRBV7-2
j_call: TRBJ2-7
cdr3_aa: ASSYRDYTYEQY

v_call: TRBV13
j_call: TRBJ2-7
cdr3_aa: ASSSGPTTAYEQY

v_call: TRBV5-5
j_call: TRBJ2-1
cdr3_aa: ASSGQPGTGYNEQF

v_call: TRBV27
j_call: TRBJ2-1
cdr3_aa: ANWGQTLTRHDNEQF

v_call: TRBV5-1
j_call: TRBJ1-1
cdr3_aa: ASSFSITGTNTEAF

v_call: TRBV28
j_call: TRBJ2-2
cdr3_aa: ASSLSVTGELF

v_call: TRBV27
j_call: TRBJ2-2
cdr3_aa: ASRPYDGEYTGELF

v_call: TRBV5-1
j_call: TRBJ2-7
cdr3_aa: ASSLDGLVYEQY

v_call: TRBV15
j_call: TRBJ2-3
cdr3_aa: ATSSPGRTDTQY

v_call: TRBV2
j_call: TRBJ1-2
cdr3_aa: ASRDDSYGYT

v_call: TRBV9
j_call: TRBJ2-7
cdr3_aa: ASSAGQGAGYEQY

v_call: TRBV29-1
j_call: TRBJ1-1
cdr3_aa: SVFLNTLTGVGEAF

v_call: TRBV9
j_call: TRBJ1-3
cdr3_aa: ASSAQGTGNTIY

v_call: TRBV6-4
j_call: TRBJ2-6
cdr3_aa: ASSPNSGANVLT

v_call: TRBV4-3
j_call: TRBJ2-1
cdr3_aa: ASSQEPSFFNEQF

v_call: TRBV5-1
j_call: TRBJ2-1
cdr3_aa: ASSWGTGVDEQF

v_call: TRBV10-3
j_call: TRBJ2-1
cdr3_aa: ATNRGDLIYNEQF

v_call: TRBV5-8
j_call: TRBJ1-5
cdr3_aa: ASSKAVGLNQPQH

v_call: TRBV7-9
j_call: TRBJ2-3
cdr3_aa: ASRQGGDTQY

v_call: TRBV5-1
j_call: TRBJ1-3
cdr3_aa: ASSSGGTDSGNTIY

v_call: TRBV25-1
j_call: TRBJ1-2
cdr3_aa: ASSVTANYGYT

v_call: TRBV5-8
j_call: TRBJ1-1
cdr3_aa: ASRKAETEAF

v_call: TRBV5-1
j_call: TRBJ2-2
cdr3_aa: ASSLAVGGPPGTGELF

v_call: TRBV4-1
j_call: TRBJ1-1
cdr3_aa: ASSQSGTGVPFSTEAF

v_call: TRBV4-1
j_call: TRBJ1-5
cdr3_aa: ASSPGQGNSNQPQH

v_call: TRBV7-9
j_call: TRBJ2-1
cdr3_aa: ASSRLNRRSYNEQF

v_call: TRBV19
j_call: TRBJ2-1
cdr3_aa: AIGLAGGPFDEQF

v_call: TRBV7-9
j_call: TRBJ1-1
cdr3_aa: ASSLKGPGLSAF

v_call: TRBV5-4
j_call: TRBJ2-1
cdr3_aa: ASSDTSGRAPEQF

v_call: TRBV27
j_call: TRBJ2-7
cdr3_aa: ASNSWGQGYEQY

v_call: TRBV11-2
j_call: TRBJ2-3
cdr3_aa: ASSSTRDPQSGTQY

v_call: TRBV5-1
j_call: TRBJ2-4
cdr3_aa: ASSLGESIQY

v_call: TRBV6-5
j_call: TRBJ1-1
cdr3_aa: ASSRTPTGTEAF

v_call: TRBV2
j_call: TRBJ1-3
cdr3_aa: ASREDAGNTIY

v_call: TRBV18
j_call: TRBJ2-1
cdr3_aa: ASSPRSGSSYNEQF

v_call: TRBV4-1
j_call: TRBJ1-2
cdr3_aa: ASSHVLRGRGGYT

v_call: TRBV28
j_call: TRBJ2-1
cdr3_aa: ASSFGGGNEQF

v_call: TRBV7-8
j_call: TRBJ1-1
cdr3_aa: ASSPVRGSNTEAF

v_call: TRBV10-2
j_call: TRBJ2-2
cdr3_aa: ASSGLADSGELF

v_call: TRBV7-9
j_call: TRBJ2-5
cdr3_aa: ASSSGLAGGETQY

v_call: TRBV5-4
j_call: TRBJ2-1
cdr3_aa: ASSLASGSGEQF

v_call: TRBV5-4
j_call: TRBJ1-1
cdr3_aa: ASSSTGWDTEAF

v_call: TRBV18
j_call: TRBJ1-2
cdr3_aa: ASSPTTPANGGYT

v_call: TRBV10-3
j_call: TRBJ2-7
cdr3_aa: AISSAFHSTYEQY

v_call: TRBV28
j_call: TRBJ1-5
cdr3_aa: ASNDPGDYQPQH

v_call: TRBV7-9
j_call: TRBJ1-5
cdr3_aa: ASSLESNQPQH

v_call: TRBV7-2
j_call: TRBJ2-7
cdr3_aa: ASSLGGAGGGEQY

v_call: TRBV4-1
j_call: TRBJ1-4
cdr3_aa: ASSRPGQPNEKLF

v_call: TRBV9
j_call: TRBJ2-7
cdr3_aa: ASSVGGTPDYEQY

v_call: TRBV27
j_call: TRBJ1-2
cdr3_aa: ASRTGSNYGYT

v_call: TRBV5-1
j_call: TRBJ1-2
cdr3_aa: ASSGGQGNYGYT

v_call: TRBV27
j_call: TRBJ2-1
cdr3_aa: ASSLIGQGEQF

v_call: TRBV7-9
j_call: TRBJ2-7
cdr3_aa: ASSFGSGLNYEQY

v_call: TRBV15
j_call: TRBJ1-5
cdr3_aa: ATSRLPENQPQH